What follows are 18 T cell receptor beta chains derived from one specimen sequenced in a study of chronic HIV infection and antiretroviral therapy. TCRdb redid the calling of the 5' RACE reads with MiXCR, one entry per CDR3 protein. The sample yields 39,000 or so distinct CDR3 sequences, about 8.1% seen once. Input material: peripheral blood. These receptors were obtained from an adult who had HIV and had not received antiretroviral therapy, or was an uninfected healthy control (not recorded which).

This clonotype was detected a few times. The J gene is TRBJ2-1, the V gene TRBV2, with TRBD1 matching over 7 bases. From germline, CDR1 is SNHLY and CDR2 FYNNEI. Trimming took 5 bases from V and 2 from J; bases not matched to a gene: 6. The CDR3 sequence is 15 residues long. The CDR3 spells CASSNDGTAYNEQFF. CDR3 bases: TGTGCCAGCAGTAACGACGGGACAGCCTACAATGAGCAGTTCTTC.

This clonotype was detected a few times. The DNA of the CDR3 is TGTGCCAGCAGGCCAGATTCGGTGGATGGCTACACCTTC. This codes for CASRPDSVDGYTF. The V and J genes are TRBV6-2 or TRBV6-3 and TRBJ1-2, with unresolved D. V was pared by 6 bases and J by 6 bases, with 14 bases between. CDR3 length equals 13 residues. Looked up from germline, CDR1 is MNHEY and CDR2 is SVGEGT.

The sample holds a few counts of this clonotype. This rearrangement joins TRBV29-1 to TRBJ1-2; D gene unclear. Trimming cost V 0 bases and J 5 bases, with 10 bases left between them. The CDR3 is 13 amino acids. CDR1 is SQVTM, CDR2 ANQGSEA, per germline. CDR3 sequence reads: CSVEERWQYGYTF. CDR3 DNA sequence: TGCAGCGTTGAAGAGAGGTGGCAGTATGGCTACACCTTC.

This clonotype was observed a few times. The chain couples TRBV28 to TRBJ2-1; 9 bases fit TRBD2. Germline lookup yields CDR1 MDHEN and CDR2 SYDVKM. The V and J ends lost 6 bases and 6 bases, in that order; junction bases with no gene match: 9. The CDR3 has 15 amino acids. CDR3 sequence reads: CASSPAGLAINEQFF. CDR3 nucleotide sequence: TGTGCCAGCAGCCCCGCGGGACTAGCAATCAATGAGCAGTTCTTC. The whole variable domain, filled in from reference TRBV28 and TRBJ2-1, reads DVKVTQSSRYLVKRTGEKVFLECVQDMDHENMFWYRQDPGLGLRLIYFSYDVKMKEKGDIPEGYSVSREKKERFSLILESASTNQTSMYLCASSPAGLAINEQFFGPGTRLTVL.

This clonotype was observed at least ten times. The V gene is TRBV28, the J gene TRBJ2-5, with D unresolved. The CDR3 contains 11 residues. CDR1 and CDR2 from the germline V gene are MDHEN and SYDVKM. Deletions cut 5 bases from V and 11 bases from J, with 12 bases between. The CDR3, as DNA: TGTGCCAGCAGTCCCGGACCCCCTCAGTACTTC. Translated: CASSPGPPQYF.

Regarding this clonotype: An end of the junction differs from the germline gene, which may be a read error. The chain carries TRBV29-1 and TRBJ1-1; D is uncertain. The CDR3 has 16 amino acids. Germline-derived CDR1 and CDR2 are SQVTM and ANQGSEA. DNA of the CDR3: TGCAGCGTTGATCGGCCGTACTGGGATCTGAACACTGAAACTTTCTTT. It is translated as CSVDRPYWDLNTETFF.

The J gene is TRBJ2-7, the V gene TRBV28; D gene ambiguous. Trimming stripped 3 bases from V and 4 bases from J, with 7 bases between. The CDR3 has 12 amino acids. The germline CDR1 and CDR2 sequences are MDHEN and SYDVKM. DNA of the CDR3: TGTGCCAGCAGTTTTAAAAATTACGAGCAGTACTTC. Protein product: CASSFKNYEQYF.

The chain uses TRBV21-1 and TRBJ2-1. TRBV21-1 is recorded as a pseudogene. CDR3 length equals 13 residues. In nucleotides, the CDR3 is TGTGCCAGCAGCAAAGTAAGGGACAATGAGCAGTTCTTC. Protein: CASSKVRDNEQFF.

Many counts were recorded for this clonotype. The J gene is TRBJ2-1, the V gene TRBV6-2 or TRBV6-3; perhaps TRBD2 as D (6 bases). CDR3 length: 15 amino acids. Germline values: CDR1 MNHEY, CDR2 SVGEGT. The V end lost 6 bases, the J end lost 3 bases, and 15 bases lay between the germline ends. In nucleotides, the CDR3 is TGTGCCAGCAGCCAGATTATGCGGGGCTACAATGAGCAGTTCTTC. Translated, it gives CASSQIMRGYNEQFF.

This clonotype was recorded many times. The V and J genes are TRBV28 and TRBJ2-1; 10 positions agree with TRBD2. Germline-derived CDR1 and CDR2 are MDHEN and SYDVKM. The CDR3 contains 13 residues. The V and J ends lost 7 bases and 5 bases, in that order; junction bases with no gene match: 2. The CDR3 sequence: CASISGRNNEQFF. The DNA of the CDR3 is TGTGCCAGCATTAGCGGGAGGAACAATGAGCAGTTCTTC.

This clonotype was counted only a few times. V is TRBV7-8 and J is TRBJ2-7, with 9 positions matching TRBD1. The germline V gene has CDR1 SGHVS and CDR2 FQNEAQ. V dropped 3 bases and J dropped 6; count of bases not matched to a gene: 6. The CDR3 loop spans 14 amino acids. CDR3 sequence reads: CASSLGTGLSEQYF. The DNA for the CDR3 is TGTGCCAGCAGCTTGGGGACAGGGTTGAGCGAGCAGTACTTC. The variable domain in full, with the rest retrieved from reference TRBV7-8 and TRBJ2-7, is GAGVSQSPRYKVAKRGQDVALRCDPISGHVSLFWYQQALGQGPEFLTYFQNEAQLDKSGLPSDRFFAERPEGSVSTLKIQRTQQEDSAVYLCASSLGTGLSEQYFGPGTRLTVT.

The J gene is TRBJ2-2, the V gene TRBV28; D perhaps matches TRBD2 (6 bases). Trimming removed 2 bases at V and 7 bases at J, with 14 bases between. Germline loops: CDR1 MDHEN, CDR2 SYDVKM. The CDR3 loop spans 15 amino acids. CDR3 DNA sequence: TGTGCCAGCAGTTTAGGAGGGAGAGAGGTCGGGGAGCTGTTTTTT. This gives the protein CASSLGGREVGELFF.

The V call is TRBV20-1, the J call TRBJ2-3; 7 bases fit TRBD2. Germline CDR1 DFQATT, CDR2 SNEGSKA (reference sequence). The CDR3 loop spans 15 amino acids. V lost 4 bases to trimming and J lost 3 bases; unmatched junction nucleotides: 10. The CDR3 DNA is TGCAGTGCTACGCGCGGGAGCTCCGGTACAGATACGCAGTATTTT. Translated: CSATRGSSGTDTQYF.

The rearrangement uses TRBV15 and TRBJ1-4; D unclear. The CDR3 spans 14 residues. Per germline, CDR1 LNHNV and CDR2 YYDKDF (reference sequence). Trimming removed 4 bases from V and 5 bases from J, with 11 bases in between. CDR3 region: CATSITVTNEKLFF. The CDR3 region has the DNA TGTGCCACCAGCATTACGGTGACCAATGAAAAACTGTTTTTT.

This clonotype was detected ten times or more. This chain uses TRBV20-1 with TRBJ2-7, with 10 bases fitting TRBD2. After removal of 1 base from V and 4 bases from J, the junction contained 7 bases not matched to a gene. Germline CDR1 reads DFQATT; CDR2 reads SNEGSKA (reference sequence). The CDR3 is 15 amino acids. CDR3 sequence: CSARGTSGIAYEQYF. The CDR3, as DNA: TGCAGTGCTAGAGGAACTAGCGGGATAGCATACGAGCAGTACTTC.

The rearrangement uses TRBV20-1 and TRBJ1-3, with D possibly being TRBD1 (5 bases). Trimming pared 2 bases from V and 0 bases from J, leaving 11 bases between. Germline lookup yields CDR1 DFQATT and CDR2 SNEGSKA (reference sequence). This CDR3 region has 15 residues. CDR3 DNA sequence: TGCAGTGCTAGAAGGACCGGGACCTCTGGAAACACCATATATTTT. Translating gives CSARRTGTSGNTIYF.

This clonotype has at least ten counts. This chain uses TRBV29-1 with TRBJ2-2; 8 bases map to TRBD1. The CDR3 has 13 amino acids. Germline-derived CDR1 and CDR2 are SQVTM and ANQGSEA. V dropped 7 bases and J dropped 1; count of bases not matched to a gene: 2. Here the CDR3 DNA reads TGCAGCGCGGACAGGGAGAACACCGGGGAGCTGTTTTTT. Translation gives CSADRENTGELFF.

The chain uses TRBV19 and TRBJ1-3; a weak D match, TRBD1 (5 bases). This CDR3 has 15 residues. Trimming removed 8 bases at V and 0 bases at J, with 14 bases between. Germline V lookup: CDR1 LNHDA, CDR2 SQIVND (reference sequence). DNA of the CDR3: TGTGCCAGTGATACCGGGACGGCCTCTGGAAACACCATATATTTT. Its protein is CASDTGTASGNTIYF.